This T cell receptor (beta chain) was recovered during a study of cytomegalovirus exposure and HLA in healthy donors. The CDR3 loop spans 15 amino acids. The germline V and J ends were trimmed by 4 bases and 7 bases, with 17 bases remaining between them. Germline CDR1 reads WNHNN; CDR2 reads SYGVQD (reference sequence). In the PCR, 60 Vbeta and 13 Jbeta primers were used. Measured with immunoSEQ multiplex PCR; TCRdb has only the in-frame clones, and not every one. The sample consists of more than 110,000 clones, roughly four fifths of them appearing once. This clonotype was sampled from a man aged 40-55 years in good health and CMV-seropositive. The sequencing input was PBMCs. The chain combines TRBV10-1 with TRBJ2-1, with D tentatively TRBD2 (6 bases). The CDR3 is CASSGGALAENEQFF. DNA of the CDR3: TGCGCCAGCAGTGGAGGGGCACTAGCAGAAAATGAGCAGTTCTTC.